A selection of T cell receptor beta chains follows, all from one sample in a study of T-cell reconstitution after alpha-beta-depleted transplantation in children. MiXCR, applied by TCRdb to the PCR reads, yields one record per CDR3 protein. The table includes some 500,000 distinct CDR3 sequences, approximately 20% detected once. The material was PBMCs from the stem cell graft donor, obtained from the stem cell graft. These receptors were obtained from a human donor who donated a stem cell graft to a child with acute lymphoblastic leukemia. The CDR3 runs from the conserved cysteine through the conserved F or W. The D gene is left open where the match is weak. Some rows mark clone size as missing; the rest say once, few, many or name a class of expanded clone.

clone_size j_call d_call v_call cdr3_nt cdr3_aa
- TRBJ2-7 TRBD1 TRBV5-1 TGCGCCAGCAGCATGGGACAGGGGGACGAGCAGTACTTC CASSMGQGDEQYF
- TRBJ1-2 - TRBV4-1 TGCGCCAGCAGCATCCACAGGGAAAGGACCTTC CASSIHRERTF
- TRBJ1-5 - TRBV19 TGTGCCAGTACCCAAAGTGGGGGTTGGGGCAATCAGCCCCAGCATTTT CASTQSGGWGNQPQHF
few TRBJ2-5 - TRBV7-9 TGTGCCAGCAGCTACTCAGGGGCCCCACCGCAAGAGACCCAGTACTTC CASSYSGAPPQETQYF
- TRBJ2-7 - TRBV29-1 TGCAGCGTACTCCGGACGGACCTCAACGAGCAGTACTTC CSVLRTDLNEQYF
- TRBJ1-6 - TRBV3-1 TGTGCCAGCAGCCAGCCTTCGAAGGGGGCACCCCTCCACTTT CASSQPSKGAPLHF
- TRBJ2-6 - TRBV12-3/TRBV12-4 TGTGCCAGCAGCCCCCGGGGGGGGGCCAACGTCCTGACTTTC CASSPRGGANVLTF
- TRBJ2-5 TRBD2 TRBV12-3/TRBV12-4 TGTGCCAGCGAAGCGGGACCCGCCCAAGAGACCCAGTACTTC CASEAGPAQETQYF
few TRBJ1-5 TRBD1 TRBV20-1 TGCAGTGCAATCTTCGGACAGGGGGCGGCTCAGCCCCAGCATTTT CSAIFGQGAAQPQHF
- TRBJ1-2 - TRBV5-1 TGCGGCAGCAGCTTTGCCAGGGGCTATGGCTACACCTTC CGSSFARGYGYTF
many TRBJ2-2 TRBD2 TRBV20-1 TGCAGTGCCAAAGCGGGGGGGGCGAACACCGGGGAGCTGTTTTTT CSAKAGGANTGELFF
- TRBJ2-1 TRBD1 TRBV18 TGTGCCAGCTCACGCGGACAGGGTAAGAATGAGCAGTTCTTC CASSRGQGKNEQFF
- TRBJ2-7 - TRBV18 TGTGCCAGCTCACCTTCCTCAGGTCTCGAGCAGTACTTC CASSPSSGLEQYF
many TRBJ2-5 - TRBV10-3 TGTGCCATCAGTACTCAGGACAGCCAAGAGACCCAGTACTTC CAISTQDSQETQYF
few TRBJ2-1 - TRBV18 TGTGCCAGCTCACCAAATAACTACAATGAGCAGTTCTTC CASSPNNYNEQFF
- TRBJ2-1 TRBD1 TRBV10-1 TGCGCCAGCAGCGCGGGACAGGGGGGTACTGAGCAGTTCTTC CASSAGQGGTEQFF
few TRBJ1-5 - TRBV30 TGTGCCTGGAGTAGCAGCAGGGGAAGCCAGCCCCAGCATTTT CAWSSSRGSQPQHF
few TRBJ2-1 TRBD2 TRBV30 TGTGCCTGGAGTCTCCCGGGACTAGCGGGGGCCAATGAGCAGTTCTTC CAWSLPGLAGANEQFF
few TRBJ1-1 TRBD1 TRBV12-3/TRBV12-4 TGTGCCAGCAGTCCAATCGACAGGGGGAGGGCTGAAGCTTTCTTT CASSPIDRGRAEAFF
few TRBJ2-1 - TRBV5-1 TGCGCCAGCAGCGCACAAGCACGATCCTACAATGAGCAGTTCTTC CASSAQARSYNEQFF
- TRBJ1-2 TRBD1 TRBV6-1 TGTGCCAGCAGTCCAACTACAGGGGGAGGCTATGGCTACACCTTC CASSPTTGGGYGYTF
few TRBJ1-1 - TRBV9 TGTGCCAGCAGCGTAGGTGATGAACTCCTGAACACTGAAGCTTTCTTT CASSVGDELLNTEAFF
- TRBJ2-1 TRBD1 TRBV7-8 TGTGCCAGCAGCCTCCGGGACAGTCCCTACAATGAGCAGTTCTTC CASSLRDSPYNEQFF
- TRBJ2-5 TRBD2 TRBV5-1 TGCGCCAGCAGCCTCGCCGGACTAGCGGGGTTCCAAGAGACCCAGTACTTC CASSLAGLAGFQETQYF
- TRBJ2-7 - TRBV7-9 TGTGCCAGCAGCTTAGCCACCCACGAGCAGTACTTC CASSLATHEQYF
- TRBJ2-2 - TRBV5-1 TGCGCCAGCAGCTTCAAGGACATTCGCACCGGGGAGCTGTTTTTT CASSFKDIRTGELFF
- TRBJ2-1 - TRBV12-3/TRBV12-4 TGTGCCAGCAGTCCGCTTGGGCCAACGGGTGAGCAGTTCTTC CASSPLGPTGEQFF
few TRBJ2-2 TRBD1 TRBV2 TGTGCCAGCAGTCGACAACAGGGGCTGAGAACCGGGGAGCTGTTTTTT CASSRQQGLRTGELFF
- TRBJ1-1 TRBD1 TRBV6-1 TGTGCCAGCAGTCCCGGGACAGTGGGCACTGAAGCTTTCTTT CASSPGTVGTEAFF
- TRBJ1-1 - TRBV12-3/TRBV12-4 TGTGCCAGCACCTCCTTGGGTTTCTGGGGTGAAGCTTTCTTT CASTSLGFWGEAFF
many TRBJ2-3 TRBD2 TRBV20-1 TGCAGTGCTAGGGGCCTAGCGGGAGTACAATTCACAGATACGCAGTATTTT CSARGLAGVQFTDTQYF
- TRBJ2-1 TRBD2 TRBV4-1 TGCGCCAGCAGCCGCGGGGGACTAGCGAGGGATGAGCAGTTCTTC CASSRGGLARDEQFF
few TRBJ2-3 - TRBV2 TGTGCCAGCAGTGGGAAAGACGGGACAGATACGCAGTATTTT CASSGKDGTDTQYF
- TRBJ2-1 TRBD2 TRBV7-9 TGTGCCAGCAGCGCCGGGACTAGCGGGAGTAATGAGCAGTTCTTC CASSAGTSGSNEQFF
- TRBJ2-2 - TRBV4-1 TGCGCCAGCAGCCAAGACGGGACTCTGAACACCGGGGAGCTGTTTTTT CASSQDGTLNTGELFF
- TRBJ1-2 - TRBV5-1 TGCGCCAGCAGCTTGGGTCCCGAATTTAATACAGGCTACACCTTC CASSLGPEFNTGYTF
- TRBJ2-3 - TRBV12-3/TRBV12-4 TGTGCCAGCCGCTCTCTCGGTGGCCGAAGCACAGATACGCAGTATTTT CASRSLGGRSTDTQYF
few TRBJ1-5 - TRBV7-8 TGTGCCAGCAGCTTAGGCCGACAGAGAAATCAGCCCCAGCATTTT CASSLGRQRNQPQHF
- TRBJ1-1 - TRBV6-5 TGTGCCAGCAGTTACGAGTGGGGGTCCGTTAAGAACACTGAAGCTTTCTTT CASSYEWGSVKNTEAFF
- TRBJ1-1 - TRBV19 TGTGCCAGTATGGCAGCAGGGGCGAGCACTGAAGCTTTCTTT CASMAAGASTEAFF
few TRBJ2-3 - TRBV5-1 TGCGCCAGCAGCTTGGGGGACAACACAGATACGCAGTATTTT CASSLGDNTDTQYF
- TRBJ1-6 TRBD1 TRBV10-3 TGTGCCATCAGTGAGTCGTTGGACAGGGGCTCACCCCTCCACTTT CAISESLDRGSPLHF
- TRBJ2-1 - TRBV25-1 TGTGCCAGCAGTGGCGACGGGTTACGAGGAGGTGAGCAGTTCTTC CASSGDGLRGGEQFF
- TRBJ2-2 - TRBV15 TGTGCCACCAGCAGGAGACAGGCAGCCAACACCGGGGAGCTGTTTTTT CATSRRQAANTGELFF
- TRBJ1-2 - TRBV29-1 TGCAGCGACTTCGTAGGCTACACCTTC CSDFVGYTF
few TRBJ2-6 TRBD2 TRBV5-1 TGCGCCAGCAGCAATCAAGCGGGAGTTACCGGGGCCAACGTCCTGACTTTC CASSNQAGVTGANVLTF
- TRBJ2-1 - TRBV5-1 TGCGCCAGCGCCAAACTCCAGGGCCCGAGCTCCTACAATGAGCAGTTCTTC CASAKLQGPSSYNEQFF
- TRBJ1-2 TRBD1 TRBV3-1 TGTGCCAGCAGCCAACGACAGGGGAGTAACTATGGCTACACCTTC CASSQRQGSNYGYTF
few TRBJ2-3 - TRBV12-3/TRBV12-4 TGTGCCAGCACCGGGGACATAGAAAACCCAGATACGCAGTATTTT CASTGDIENPDTQYF